The clone carrying this T cell receptor beta chain was seen a single time. The target antigen is unknown. V lost 0 bases and J 4 bases, leaving 16 bases between the germline ends. Per the germline V gene, CDR1 is MNHNY and CDR2 is SVGAGI (reference sequence). This CDR3 has 16 residues. 13 Jbeta primers and 60 Vbeta primers were used for the PCR. Produced via immunoSEQ multiplex PCR; TCRdb's table is partial and in-frame only. The repertoire holds more than 120,000 clones, with around 82% as singletons. The data were taken from a study of cytomegalovirus exposure and HLA in healthy donors. Healthy donors of bone marrow made up the group. General study results and limits: Later analysis demonstrated an association between a missense DCLRE1C variant and TCR beta V- and J-gene trimming. Among CMV-associated TCR beta chains, most appeared HLA-restricted in a later analysis. Reportedly, fewer N-insertions than the approximately 650-donor mean appeared in an Asian-associated ancestry cluster in a later analysis.

The receptor was isolated from a woman between 40 and 55 years old in good health and CMV-seropositive. Sequences were obtained from PBMCs. This rearrangement joins TRBV6-6 to TRBJ2-7; D may be TRBD2 (5 bases). The CDR3 region has the DNA TGTGCCAGCAGTTACTCGAGGGCAGCCCTGGAGTACGAGCAGTACTTC. Translating it yields CASSYSRAALEYEQYF.